The 21 T cell receptor beta chains below all came from one sample that was sequenced in a study of breast tumors, draining lymph nodes, adjacent tissues (dated by TCRdb to about 2016). Receptors were amplified or captured by multiplex PCR. The sequencer was an Illumina HiSeq 2000. TCRdb trimmed public reads at Q25 via fastp, called clones via MiXCR and kept in-frame beta chains. Every distinct CDR3 protein forms one entry, paired with its most common genes and DNA. The sample table holds about 180,000 distinct CDR3 sequences, of which about 34% were seen once. The ten top clones hold around 4% of the sample. Lymph node samples came from the axillary draining lymph nodes of breast cancer patients. The material sequenced was axillary lymph node tissue. The receptors derive from a female donor with breast cancer. Some clones in this sample may be carry-over from other donors' samples.

This clonotype was seen once. Its ends do not fully match the called genes, so a read error is possible. CDR3 nucleotides: TGCAGCGCCATCAGGGAATCTAGCACAGATGCGCAGTATTTT. It encodes CSAIRESSTDAQYF. The chain combines TRBV20-1 with TRBJ2-3; TRBD1 or TRBD2 may be the D gene (5 bases each). This CDR3 is 14 amino acids long. Germline V CDR1 and CDR2: DFQATT, SNEGSKA (reference sequence).

This clonotype was observed many times. The CDR3 region is CATSPRPGGRDTGELFF. CDR3 coding DNA: TGTGCCACCAGCCCGCGGCCGGGGGGTCGGGACACCGGGGAGCTGTTTTTT. This rearrangement joins TRBV15 to TRBJ2-2; 7 nucleotides match TRBD2. J was trimmed by 3 bases and V by 5 bases; bases with no gene match: 12. The CDR3 loop spans 17 amino acids. Germline V CDR1 and CDR2: LNHNV, YYDKDF (reference sequence). The full variable domain, completed using reference TRBV15 and TRBJ2-2, is DAMVIQNPRYQVTQFGKPVTLSCSQTLNHNVMYWYQQKSSQAPKLLFHYYDKDFNNEADTPDNFQSRRPNTSFCFLDIRSPGLGDTAMYLCATSPRPGGRDTGELFFGEGSRLTVL.

This clonotype has ten or more counts. The rearrangement links TRBV7-9 to TRBJ2-7, with D perhaps TRBD1 (5 bases). This CDR3 region has 14 residues. Trimming took off 5 bases at V and 6 bases at J, with 17 bases between the two ends. The germline V gene has CDR1 SEHNR and CDR2 FQNEAQ (reference sequence). DNA for the CDR3: TGTGCCAGCAGCCTTACAGGAGATGTACGCGAGCAGTACTTC. Protein sequence: CASSLTGDVREQYF.

This clonotype was seen many times. V is TRBV6-1 and J is TRBJ2-3; 9 nucleotides line up with TRBD2. Germline CDR1 is MNHNS and CDR2 is SASEGT. The CDR3 consists of 16 residues. V was pared by 1 base and J by 2 bases, with 4 bases of the junction left unmatched. The CDR3 region has the DNA TGTGCCAGCAGTGAAGGCAGCGGGGGGTCCACAGATACGCAGTATTTT. It specifies CASSEGSGGSTDTQYF.

The chain is built from TRBV27 and TRBJ2-1; D call uncertain. This CDR3 is 15 amino acids long. From germline, CDR1 is MNHEY and CDR2 SMNVEV (reference sequence). V lost 6 bases and J 6 bases, leaving 18 bases between the germline ends. This CDR3 is CASSQKVGFGNEQFF. CDR3 in DNA: TGTGCCAGCAGCCAGAAGGTCGGTTTCGGCAATGAGCAGTTCTTC.

This clonotype was recorded many times. The chain uses TRBV5-5 and TRBJ1-4, with no clear D. CDR1 and CDR2 from the germline V gene are SGHKS and YYEKEE (reference sequence). Trimming left V 0 bases short and J 5 bases short, with 5 bases between. This CDR3 has 13 residues. DNA of the CDR3: TGTGCCAGCAGCTTGGGGCCCAATGAAAAACTGTTTTTT. This translates into CASSLGPNEKLFF.

This clonotype was detected only a few times. A much larger clone differs by one base, so this may be a read error. The chain has TRBV13 and TRBJ1-4; 9 bases match TRBD1. CDR1 is PRHDT and CDR2 is FYEKMQ in the germline V gene (reference sequence). The CDR3 covers 15 residues. Trimming cost V 4 bases and J 5 bases; bases outside gene matches: 5. In DNA form, the CDR3 reads TGTGCCAGCAGCTCGCCGACAGGGGGAAATGAAAAACTGTTTTTT. Encoded protein: CASSSPTGGNEKLFF. The entire variable domain, with the rest obtained from reference TRBV13 and TRBJ1-4, is as follows: AAGVIQSPRHLIKEKRETATLKCYPIPRHDTVYWYQQGPGQDPQFLISFYEKMQSDKGSIPDRFSAQQFSDYHSELNMSSLELGDSALYFCASSSPTGGNEKLFFGSGTQLSVL.

This clonotype was counted a few times. Possible read error: a much larger clone is one base away. The chain recombines TRBV6-1 with TRBJ2-3; maybe TRBD1 (6 bases). The J call could be wrong; TRBJ1-5 is a better fit for the DNA end. The V gene's germline CDR1 is MNHNS and CDR2 SASEGT. CDR3 length: 12 amino acids. The CDR3 coding sequence is TGTGCCAGCAACAGGGTCACAGATACGCAGCATTTT. The encoded protein is CASNRVTDTQHF.

As regards this clonotype: An end of the junction does not agree with germline; a read error may underlie this. The V call is TRBV19, the J call TRBJ1-1; TRBD1 agrees at 12 bases. Germline CDR1 LNHDA, CDR2 SQIVND (reference sequence). There are 17 residues in the CDR3. The CDR3 loop reads CASTPGQGARRGTEASF. Here the CDR3 DNA reads TGTGCCAGTACCCCGGGACAGGGGGCGCGGCGTGGAACTGAAGCTTCCTTT.

About this clonotype itself: At one of its ends the junction is not consistent with the germline gene, which may arise from a read error. The V and J genes are TRBV9 and TRBJ2-1; 8 bases line up with TRBD2. There are 16 residues in the CDR3. CDR1 is SGDLS, CDR2 YYNGEE, per germline. The CDR3 protein is CASSSSGSGGYNEQLF. The CDR3 DNA is TGTGCCAGCAGCTCTTCGGGAAGCGGGGGATACAATGAGCAGCTCTTC. Using reference TRBV9 and TRBJ2-1 for the parts outside the CDR3, the full variable domain is DSGVTQTPKHLITATGQRVTLRCSPRSGDLSVYWYQQSLDQGLQFLIQYYNGEERAKGNILERFSAQQFPDLHSELNLSSLELGDSALYFCASSSSGSGGYNEQLFGPGTRLTVL.

The chain uses TRBV20-1 and TRBJ2-6, with 7 bases that match TRBD1. With 3 bases clipped from V and 2 bases from J, the junction kept 7 bases outside the gene matches. Germline V gene sequence: CDR1 DFQATT, CDR2 SNEGSKA (reference sequence). This CDR3 comprises 16 residues. The CDR3 loop is CSARNRGHPGANVLTF. DNA of the CDR3: TGCAGTGCTAGGAACAGGGGCCACCCTGGGGCCAACGTCCTGACTTTC.

About this clonotype itself: A single base separates this from a much larger clone, so it may be a read error. This chain links TRBV27 with TRBJ1-4, with D maybe TRBD1 (5 bases). The CDR3 contains 14 residues. Germline values: CDR1 MNHEY, CDR2 SMNVEV (reference sequence). The CDR3 sequence: CASRTGRASEKLLF. For the CDR3, the DNA is TGTGCCAGCAGGACGGGACGGGCTAGTGAAAAACTGCTTTTT.

The table lists this clonotype with a few counts. J is TRBJ1-4 and V is TRBV18; D ambiguous. Germline loops: CDR1 KGHSH, CDR2 LQKENI. V lost 3 bases and J lost 4, with 6 bases in between. There are 13 residues in the CDR3. The CDR3: CASSPGNNEKLFF. DNA of the CDR3: TGTGCCAGCTCACCGGGGAATAATGAAAAACTGTTTTTT.

This clonotype was observed at least ten times. The chain carries TRBV20-1 and TRBJ2-7, with D possibly matching TRBD1 (5 bases). The CDR3 runs 10 residues. Germline CDR1 reads DFQATT; CDR2 reads SNEGSKA (reference sequence). The V and J ends lost 3 bases and 7 bases respectively, with 7 bases between them. The CDR3 sequence: CSASYREQYF. In DNA, the CDR3 is TGCAGTGCTAGCTACAGGGAGCAGTACTTC.

Ten or more counts support this clonotype. V usage is TRBV12-3 or TRBV12-4 and J usage is TRBJ1-2; a weak D match, TRBD1 (5 bases). The V gene lost 3 bases and the J gene lost 4 bases, with 9 bases spanning the gap. The CDR3 length is 13 residues. CDR3 DNA: TGTGCCAGCAGTTTGGACATTCCCTATGGCTACACCTTC. Amino acids: CASSLDIPYGYTF.

This clonotype was seen ten or more times. The chain carries TRBV20-1 and TRBJ2-3; 8 bases line up with TRBD2. J gave up 0 bases and V 3 bases, and 8 bases lay outside the gene matches. Germline V lookup: CDR1 DFQATT, CDR2 SNEGSKA (reference sequence). The length of the CDR3 is 16 residues. As DNA, the CDR3 is TGCAGTGCTAGGGGCCTAGCGGGTACTAGCACAGATACGCAGTATTTT. Protein sequence: CSARGLAGTSTDTQYF.

Ten or more counts support this clonotype. The chain joins TRBV14 to TRBJ2-2; D remains unclear. This CDR3 has 15 residues. V was cut by 2 bases and J by 1 base, with 8 bases left in between. Germline CDR1 reads SGHDN; CDR2 reads FVKESK. The chain's CDR3 is CASSQLPLNTGELFF. In DNA form, the CDR3 reads TGTGCCAGCAGCCAATTACCGTTGAACACCGGGGAGCTGTTTTTT.

This clonotype was seen repeatedly, ten times or more. CDR3 region: CASGMGTGKDTQYF. The DNA of the CDR3 is TGCGCCAGCGGCATGGGGACAGGGAAGGACACCCAGTACTTC. The V and J genes are TRBV5-1 and TRBJ2-5, with 9 bases matching TRBD1. V lost 7 bases, J lost 8 bases, and 12 bases stayed unmatched. There are 14 residues in the CDR3. Germline V lookup: CDR1 SGHRS, CDR2 YFSETQ.

This clonotype showed up many times. The chain couples TRBV5-6 to TRBJ2-1; no definite D call. This CDR3 has 13 residues. Trimming took 2 bases from V and 7 from J, leaving 10 bases between them. Per the germline V gene, CDR1 is SGHDT and CDR2 is YYEEEE. This CDR3 is CASSFVGRNEQFF. CDR3 DNA sequence: TGTGCCAGCAGCTTCGTTGGGCGTAATGAGCAGTTCTTC. The full variable domain, its missing parts supplied by reference TRBV5-6 and TRBJ2-1, is DAGVTQSPTHLIKTRGQQVTLRCSPKSGHDTVSWYQQALGQGPQFIFQYYEEEERQRGNFPDRFSGHQFPNYSSELNVNALLLGDSALYLCASSFVGRNEQFFGPGTRLTVL.

This clonotype was detected once. The V call is TRBV10-3, the J call TRBJ2-5; 8 bases agree with TRBD1. The CDR3 covers 15 residues. V lost 4 bases and J lost 4; bases outside the gene matches: 8. The germline gives CDR1 ENHRY, CDR2 SYGVKD. The CDR3 loop is CAISARTGHLETQYF. The CDR3 DNA sequence: TGTGCCATCAGTGCACGGACAGGGCATCTAGAGACCCAGTACTTC.

V gene TRBV2 combines with J gene TRBJ2-7, with 7 bases identical to TRBD2. The length of the CDR3 is 16 residues. CDR1 is SNHLY and CDR2 is FYNNEI in the germline V gene. Unmatched junction bases numbered 14, after V lost 9 bases and J lost 0 bases. CDR3 bases: TGTGCCAGTACCGGACGCCCCCGGGGGGTCTCCTACGAGCAGTACTTC. Encoded protein: CASTGRPRGVSYEQYF.